This TCR beta chain comes out of a study of blood T cell repertoires in COVID-19. Study information: T cells, B-cell-depleted T cells, or PBMCs supplied cDNA or gDNA.

Per the germline V gene, CDR1 is SGHRS and CDR2 is YFSETQ. The CDR3 spans 15 residues. V was pared by 0 bases and J by 3 bases, with 10 bases between. Repertoires were generated with immunoSEQ multiplex PCR, while TCRdb's copy carries only in-frame clones and drops some. The sample records some 230,000 clones, around 80% being singletons. The V and J genes are TRBV5-1 and TRBJ2-1; tentatively, D is TRBD1 (6 bases). Material: PBMCs or T cells enriched from blood (not recorded which). The TCR originated in a man aged 40-49 years who had recovered from COVID-19. The CDR3: CASSLVGGRYNEQFF. For the CDR3, the DNA is TGCGCCAGCAGCTTGGTTGGGGGCCGCTACAATGAGCAGTTCTTC. The full variable domain, completed using reference TRBV5-1 and TRBJ2-1, is KAGVTQTPRYLIKTRGQQVTLSCSPISGHRSVSWYQQTPGQGLQFLFEYFSETQRNKGNFPGRFSGRQFSNSRSEMNVSTLELGDSALYLCASSLVGGRYNEQFFGPGTRLTVL.